Shown below are 11 T cell receptor beta chains from a single sample sequenced in a study of T cells in Graves' hyperthyroidism and ophthalmopathy. Authors of the study amplified TCR beta CDR3 regions from RNA transcripts. During a first-round RT-PCR of the TCR CDR3, the HTBI primer set was used. TCRdb passed the multiplex PCR reads through MiXCR, listing each CDR3 protein once. The table lists hundreds of thousands of distinct CDR3 sequences, approximately 15% of them singletons, with roughly 24% in the top ten. Sequenced: blood. The receptors here all came from a woman aged 25 to 45 with Graves' hyperthyroidism.

This clonotype was counted at least ten times. This chain joins TRBV15 and TRBJ2-2, with D possibly TRBD2 on 6 matching bases. This CDR3 is 16 amino acids long. CDR1 is LNHNV and CDR2 is YYDKDF in the germline V gene (reference sequence). Trimming left V 0 bases short and J 4 bases short, with 12 bases between. The CDR3 DNA is TGTGCCACCAGCAGAGACCCTAGCGCCCGCACCGGGGAGCTGTTTTTT. Its protein is CATSRDPSARTGELFF. The whole variable domain, filled in from reference TRBV15 and TRBJ2-2, reads DAMVIQNPRYQVTQFGKPVTLSCSQTLNHNVMYWYQQKSSQAPKLLFHYYDKDFNNEADTPDNFQSRRPNTSFCFLDIRSPGLGDTAMYLCATSRDPSARTGELFFGEGSRLTVL.

This clonotype was recorded many times. The V call is TRBV12-3 or TRBV12-4, the J call TRBJ2-2; D not certain. Trimming shortened V by 5 bases and J by 4 bases, and 14 bases separated the two germline ends. The length of the CDR3 is 15 residues. The CDR3 DNA sequence: TGTGCCAGCAGTCCGGCACCCCTAGGCACCGGGGAGCTGTTTTTT. Translating it yields CASSPAPLGTGELFF.

This clonotype has ten or more counts. The chain has TRBV11-2 and TRBJ2-7, with D tentatively TRBD1 (6 bases). Germline V lookup: CDR1 SGHAT, CDR2 FQNNGV. Trimming removed 6 bases at V and 0 bases at J, with 21 bases between. This CDR3 is 17 amino acids long. For the CDR3, the DNA is TGTGCCAGCAGTATGGACAGCTTCCACCTTGTCTCCTACGAGCAGTACTTC. It encodes CASSMDSFHLVSYEQYF.

This clonotype appeared many times. V and J are TRBV6-1 and TRBJ2-5; D is undetermined. Trimming shortened V by 7 bases and J by 5 bases, and 5 bases separated the two germline ends. The CDR3 length is 10 residues. Germline V gives CDR1 MNHNS, CDR2 SASEGT. CDR3 in DNA: TGTGCCAGCATGCGGGAGACCCAGTACTTC. This sequence encodes CASMRETQYF.

J is TRBJ2-1 and V is TRBV24-1; tentative D call: TRBD2 (6 bases). CDR1 is KGHDR and CDR2 is SFDVKD in the germline V gene. The CDR3 sequence is 17 residues long. The V end was cut by 3 bases, the J end by 9 bases, with 23 bases between. CDR3 region: CATSDSERGTSVGEQFF. CDR3 nucleotide sequence: TGTGCCACCAGTGATAGCGAGCGCGGGACCTCCGTAGGTGAGCAGTTCTTC.

This clonotype was picked up many times. J is TRBJ2-7 and V is TRBV11-2, with 10 bases matching TRBD2. The junction had 10 bases not matched to a gene; V was cut back by 5 bases and J by 0 bases. The CDR3 spans 17 residues. The germline V gene has CDR1 SGHAT and CDR2 FQNNGV. The CDR3 region is CASSRVRTSGLSYEQYF. The CDR3 nucleotides are TGTGCCAGCAGCCGTGTTCGGACTAGCGGCCTCTCCTACGAGCAGTACTTC.

This clonotype was seen at least ten times. The rearrangement uses TRBV20-1 and TRBJ2-7; TRBD2 matches 10 bases. V lost 6 bases, J lost 0 bases, and 8 bases stayed unmatched. CDR3 length equals 15 residues. The germline CDR1 and CDR2 sequences are DFQATT and SNEGSKA (reference sequence). The CDR3 sequence: CSAPAASGSSYEQYF. DNA for the CDR3: TGCAGTGCCCCCGCCGCTAGCGGGAGCTCCTACGAGCAGTACTTC.

The V gene is TRBV6-2 or TRBV6-3, the J gene TRBJ1-3; D unresolved. The CDR3 extends over 14 amino acids. V lost 4 bases and J 2 bases, leaving 9 bases between the germline ends. CDR1 is MNHEY and CDR2 is SVGEGT in the germline V gene. The CDR3 bases are TGTGCCAGCAGTTTTTATGGCACTGGAAACACCATATATTTT. Protein product: CASSFYGTGNTIYF.

The gene calls are TRBV7-6 and TRBJ2-7; 9 bases align to TRBD2. The V gene end was trimmed by 1 base and the J gene end by 4 bases; junction bases not matched to a gene: 11. Germline V gives CDR1 SGHVS, CDR2 FNYEAQ. The CDR3 consists of 17 residues. The CDR3 DNA reads as TGTGCCAGCAGCTTAGGATCTTGGACTAGCGAACCATACGAGCAGTACTTC. Translation: CASSLGSWTSEPYEQYF.

This clonotype was seen a few times. J is TRBJ1-1 and V is TRBV27, with D hard to call. Germline CDR1 MNHEY, CDR2 SMNVEV (reference sequence). V lost 8 bases, J lost 0 bases, and 13 bases lay in between. The CDR3 runs to 14 residues. CDR3 protein: CASRRGRLNTEAFF. Here the CDR3 DNA reads TGTGCCAGCCGACGCGGGCGCTTGAACACTGAAGCTTTCTTT.

V and J are TRBV29-1 and TRBJ2-1, with 7 positions matching TRBD2. The CDR3 length is 14 residues. J was trimmed by 3 bases and V by 3 bases; bases with no gene match: 5. The germline CDR1 and CDR2 sequences are SQVTM and ANQGSEA. This chain's CDR3 is CSVDPQRGYNEQFF. CDR3 in DNA: TGCAGCGTTGATCCCCAGCGGGGCTACAATGAGCAGTTCTTC.